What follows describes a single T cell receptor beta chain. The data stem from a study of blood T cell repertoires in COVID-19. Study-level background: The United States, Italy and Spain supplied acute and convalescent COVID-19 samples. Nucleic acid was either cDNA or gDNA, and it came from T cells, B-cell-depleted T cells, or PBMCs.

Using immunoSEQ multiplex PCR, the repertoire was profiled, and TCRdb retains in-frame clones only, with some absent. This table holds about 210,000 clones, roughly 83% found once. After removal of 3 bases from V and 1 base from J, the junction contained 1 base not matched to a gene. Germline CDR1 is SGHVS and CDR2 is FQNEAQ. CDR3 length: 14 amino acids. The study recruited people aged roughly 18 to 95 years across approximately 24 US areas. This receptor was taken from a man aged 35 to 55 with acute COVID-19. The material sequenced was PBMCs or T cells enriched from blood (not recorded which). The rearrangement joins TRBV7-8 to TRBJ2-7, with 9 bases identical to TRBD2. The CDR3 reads CASSFSGGSYEQYF. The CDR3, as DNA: TGTGCCAGCAGCTTTAGCGGGGGATCCTACGAGCAGTACTTC.